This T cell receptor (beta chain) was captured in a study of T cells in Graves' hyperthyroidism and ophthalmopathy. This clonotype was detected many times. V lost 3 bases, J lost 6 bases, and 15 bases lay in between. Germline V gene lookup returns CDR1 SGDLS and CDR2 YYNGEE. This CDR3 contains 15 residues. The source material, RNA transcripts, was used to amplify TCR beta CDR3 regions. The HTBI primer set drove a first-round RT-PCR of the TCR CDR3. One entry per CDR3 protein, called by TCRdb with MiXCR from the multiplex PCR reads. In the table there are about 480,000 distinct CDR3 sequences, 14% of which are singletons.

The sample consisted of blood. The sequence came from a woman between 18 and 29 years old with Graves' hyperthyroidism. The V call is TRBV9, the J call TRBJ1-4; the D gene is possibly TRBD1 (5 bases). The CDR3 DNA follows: TGTGCCAGCAGCGCGGGACTCGGAGGAGATGAAAAACTGTTTTTT. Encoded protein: CASSAGLGGDEKLFF. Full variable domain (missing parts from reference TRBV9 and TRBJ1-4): DSGVTQTPKHLITATGQRVTLRCSPRSGDLSVYWYQQSLDQGLQFLIQYYNGEERAKGNILERFSAQQFPDLHSELNLSSLELGDSALYFCASSAGLGGDEKLFFGSGTQLSVL.